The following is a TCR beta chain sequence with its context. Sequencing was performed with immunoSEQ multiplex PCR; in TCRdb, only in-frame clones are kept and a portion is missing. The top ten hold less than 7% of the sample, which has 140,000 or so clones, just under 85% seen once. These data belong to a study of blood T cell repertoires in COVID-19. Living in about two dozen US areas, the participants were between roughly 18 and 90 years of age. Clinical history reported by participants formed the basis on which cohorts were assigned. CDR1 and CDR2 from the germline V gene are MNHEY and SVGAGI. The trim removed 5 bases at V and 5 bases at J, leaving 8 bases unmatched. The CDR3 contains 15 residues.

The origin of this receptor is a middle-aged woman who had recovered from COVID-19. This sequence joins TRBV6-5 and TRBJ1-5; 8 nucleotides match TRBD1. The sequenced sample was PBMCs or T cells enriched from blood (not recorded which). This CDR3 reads CASSTGTGKYQPQHF. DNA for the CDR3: TGTGCCAGCAGTACTGGGACAGGTAAATATCAGCCCCAGCATTTT.